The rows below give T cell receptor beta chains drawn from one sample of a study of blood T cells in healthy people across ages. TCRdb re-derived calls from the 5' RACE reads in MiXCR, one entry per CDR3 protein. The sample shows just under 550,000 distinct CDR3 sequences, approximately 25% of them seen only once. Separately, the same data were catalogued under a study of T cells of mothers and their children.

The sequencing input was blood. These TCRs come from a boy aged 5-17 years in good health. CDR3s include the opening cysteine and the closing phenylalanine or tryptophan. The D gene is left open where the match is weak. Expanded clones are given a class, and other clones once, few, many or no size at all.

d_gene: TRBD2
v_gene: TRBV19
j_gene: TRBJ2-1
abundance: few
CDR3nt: TGTGCCAGTAAGCGACCGGGACTAGCGGGACAAAATGAGCAGTTCTTC
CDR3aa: CASKRPGLAGQNEQFF

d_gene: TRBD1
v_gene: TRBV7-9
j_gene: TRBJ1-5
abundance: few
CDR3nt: TGTGCCAGCAGCTTTAGCGGGACAGGGCTAAATCAGCCCCAGCATTTT
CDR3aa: CASSFSGTGLNQPQHF

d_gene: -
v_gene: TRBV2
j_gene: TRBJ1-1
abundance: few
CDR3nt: TGTGCCAGCAGTGAAGCCCCACCGTCGGGGGGCACTGAAGCTTTCTTT
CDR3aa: CASSEAPPSGGTEAFF

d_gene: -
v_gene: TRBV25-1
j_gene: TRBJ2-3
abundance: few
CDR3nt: TGTGCCAGCACCCTGGGAAGCACAGATACGCAGTATTTT
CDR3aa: CASTLGSTDTQYF

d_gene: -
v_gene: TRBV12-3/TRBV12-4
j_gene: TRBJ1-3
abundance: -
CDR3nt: TGTGCCAGCAGGTACAGGGTCGGTGGAAACACCATATATTTT
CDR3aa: CASRYRVGGNTIYF

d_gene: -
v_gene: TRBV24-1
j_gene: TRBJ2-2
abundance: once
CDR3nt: TGTGCCACCAGTGATCCCCTCTACCCCGGGGAGCTGTTTTTT
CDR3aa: CATSDPLYPGELFF

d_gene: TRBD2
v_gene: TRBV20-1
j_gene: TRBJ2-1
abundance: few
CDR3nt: TGCAGTGCTCGCGGGACTAGCGCTGCCCAGCCCTACAATGAGCAGTTCTTC
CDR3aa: CSARGTSAAQPYNEQFF

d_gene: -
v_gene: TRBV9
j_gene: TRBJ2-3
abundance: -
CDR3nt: TGTGCCAGCAGCGTGGCCTCCGCCTGGGATACGCAGTATTTT
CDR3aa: CASSVASAWDTQYF

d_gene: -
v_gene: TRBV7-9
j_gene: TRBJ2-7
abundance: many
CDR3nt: TGTGCCAGCAGCTTAAGGATCCCGGGACGGACCTACGAGCAGTACTTC
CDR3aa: CASSLRIPGRTYEQYF

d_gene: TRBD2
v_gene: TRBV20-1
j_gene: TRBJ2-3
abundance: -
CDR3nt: TGCAGTGCGAGCGCCGGACTAGCGGGAGTCACAGATACGCAGTATTTT
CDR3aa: CSASAGLAGVTDTQYF

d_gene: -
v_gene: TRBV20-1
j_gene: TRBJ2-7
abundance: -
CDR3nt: TGCAGTGCTCGGCGGGAAACCTACGAGCAGTACTTC
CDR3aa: CSARRETYEQYF

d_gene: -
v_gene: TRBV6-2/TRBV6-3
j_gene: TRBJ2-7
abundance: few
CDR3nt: TGTGCCAGCAGTTCTCAGGGGTTGAGCTACGAGCAGTACTTC
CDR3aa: CASSSQGLSYEQYF

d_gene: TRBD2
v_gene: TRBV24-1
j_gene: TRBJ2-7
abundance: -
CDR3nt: TGTGCCACCAGTGATTTAAGGCTAGCGGATACCTACGAGCAGTACTTC
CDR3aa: CATSDLRLADTYEQYF

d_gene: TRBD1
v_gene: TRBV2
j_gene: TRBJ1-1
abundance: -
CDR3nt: TGTGCCAGCAGTCAGGGGGTAGGCGAAGCTTTCTTT
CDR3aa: CASSQGVGEAFF

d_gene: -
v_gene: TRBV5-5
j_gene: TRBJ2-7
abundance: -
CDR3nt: TGTGCCAGCAGCCCCATCTGGGTGCTCTCCTACGAGCAGTACTTC
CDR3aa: CASSPIWVLSYEQYF

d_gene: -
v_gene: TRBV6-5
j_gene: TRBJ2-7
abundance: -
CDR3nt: TGTGCCAGCAGCCAGTGGGCGGGAAGCTCCTACGAGCAGTACTTC
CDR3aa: CASSQWAGSSYEQYF

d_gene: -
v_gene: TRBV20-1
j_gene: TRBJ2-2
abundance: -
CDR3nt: TGCAGTGCTAGAGATCCCAACCTAGCTACCGGGGAGCTGTTTTTT
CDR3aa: CSARDPNLATGELFF

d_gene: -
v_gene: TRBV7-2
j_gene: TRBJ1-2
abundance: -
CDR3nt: TGTGCCAGCACCCGGGAAGGGAACTATGGCTACACCTTC
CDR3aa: CASTREGNYGYTF

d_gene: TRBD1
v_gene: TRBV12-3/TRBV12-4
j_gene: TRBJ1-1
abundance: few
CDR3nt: TGTGCCAGCACAGAGCGGACAGGGATGGTCGCTGAAGCTTTCTTT
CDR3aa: CASTERTGMVAEAFF

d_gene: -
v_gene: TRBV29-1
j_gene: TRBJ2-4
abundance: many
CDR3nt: TGCAGCGCGTGGGTCAGGGGGGAAAACATTCAGTACTTC
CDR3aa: CSAWVRGENIQYF

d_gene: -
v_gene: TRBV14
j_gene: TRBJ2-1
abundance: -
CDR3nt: TGTGCCAGCAGCCTCTCCATAAACGGTGGCTATGAGCAGTTCTTC
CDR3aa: CASSLSINGGYEQFF

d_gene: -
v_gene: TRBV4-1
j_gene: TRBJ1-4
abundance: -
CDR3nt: TGCGCCAGCAGCCAAGATCGGAGGATCGCCAATGAAAAACTGTTTTTT
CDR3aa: CASSQDRRIANEKLFF

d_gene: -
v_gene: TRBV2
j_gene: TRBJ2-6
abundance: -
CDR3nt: TGTGCCAGCAGGGACCGGGACTCTGGGGCCAACGTCCTGACTTTC
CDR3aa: CASRDRDSGANVLTF

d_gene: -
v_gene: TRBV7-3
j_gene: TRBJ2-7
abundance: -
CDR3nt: TGTACCAGCGGCCCACTCTTAGACGAGCAGTACTTC
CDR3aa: CTSGPLLDEQYF

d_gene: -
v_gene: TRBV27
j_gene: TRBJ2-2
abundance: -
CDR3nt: TGTGCCAGCAGTTGGGGGAACACCGGGGAGCTATTTTTT
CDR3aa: CASSWGNTGELFF

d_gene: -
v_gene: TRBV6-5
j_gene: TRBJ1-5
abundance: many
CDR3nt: TGTGCCAGCAGTCCGAATAGCAATCAGCCCCAGCATTTT
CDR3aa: CASSPNSNQPQHF

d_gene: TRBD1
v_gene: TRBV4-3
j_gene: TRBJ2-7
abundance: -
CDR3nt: TGCGCCAGCAGCCGGAGCACAGGGGTATTCGAGCAGTACTTC
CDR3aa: CASSRSTGVFEQYF

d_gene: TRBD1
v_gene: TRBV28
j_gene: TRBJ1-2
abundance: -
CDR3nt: TGTGCCAGCAGTTTCCCAGGGGGCTACTATGGCTACACCTTC
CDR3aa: CASSFPGGYYGYTF

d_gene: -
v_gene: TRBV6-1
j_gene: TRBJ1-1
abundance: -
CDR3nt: TGTGCCGGCAGACCTCCAACAGGTTACAACACTGAAGCTTTCTTT
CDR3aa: CAGRPPTGYNTEAFF

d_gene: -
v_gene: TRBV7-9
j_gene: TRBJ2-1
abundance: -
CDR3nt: TGTGCGAGCCAGGGGGACTACTACAATGAGCAGTTCTTC
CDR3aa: CASQGDYYNEQFF

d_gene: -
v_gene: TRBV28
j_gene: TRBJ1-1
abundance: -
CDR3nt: TGTGCCAGCGCCGGGACGGCTGTTGAAGCTTTCTTT
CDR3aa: CASAGTAVEAFF

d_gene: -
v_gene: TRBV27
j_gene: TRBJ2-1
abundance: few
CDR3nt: TGTGCCAGCAGTTTTAGTGGACTACCCGTTTTCGGTGAGCAGTTCTTC
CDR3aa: CASSFSGLPVFGEQFF

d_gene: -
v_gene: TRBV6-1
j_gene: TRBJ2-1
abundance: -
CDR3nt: TGTGCCAGCAGCGATTATACAGGGTCATGGTTCTTC
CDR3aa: CASSDYTGSWFF

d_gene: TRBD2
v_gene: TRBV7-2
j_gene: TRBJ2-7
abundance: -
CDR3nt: TGTGCCAGCAGCTTACAATCGACTAGCGGCTACGAGCAGTACTTC
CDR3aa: CASSLQSTSGYEQYF

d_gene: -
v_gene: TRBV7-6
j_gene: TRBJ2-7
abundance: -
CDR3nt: TGTGCCAGCAGCGCCAGTATCTGGGGGAGCGATACCTACGAGCAGTACTTC
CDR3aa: CASSASIWGSDTYEQYF

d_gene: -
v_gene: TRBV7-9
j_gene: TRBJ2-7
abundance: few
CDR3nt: TGTGCCAGCAGCACTACGCGGGGTCTCTTAGGCTCCGAGCAGTACTTC
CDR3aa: CASSTTRGLLGSEQYF

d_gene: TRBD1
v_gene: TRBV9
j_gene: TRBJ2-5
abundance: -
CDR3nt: TGCGCCAGCAGCGCTCTGGGGACAGGGGCCTTCAGGACCCAGTACTTC
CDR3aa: CASSALGTGAFRTQYF

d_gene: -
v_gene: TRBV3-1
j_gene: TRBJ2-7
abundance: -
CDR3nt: TGTGCCAGCAGCCAAGGTCTCAGGCGGACCTCCTACGAGCAGTACTTC
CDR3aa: CASSQGLRRTSYEQYF

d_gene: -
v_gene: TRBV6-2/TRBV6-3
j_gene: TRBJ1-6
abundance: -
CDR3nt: TGTGCCAGCATCTCGACGGTGGGTCGAAGCTCCTATAATTCACCCCTCCACTTT
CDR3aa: CASISTVGRSSYNSPLHF